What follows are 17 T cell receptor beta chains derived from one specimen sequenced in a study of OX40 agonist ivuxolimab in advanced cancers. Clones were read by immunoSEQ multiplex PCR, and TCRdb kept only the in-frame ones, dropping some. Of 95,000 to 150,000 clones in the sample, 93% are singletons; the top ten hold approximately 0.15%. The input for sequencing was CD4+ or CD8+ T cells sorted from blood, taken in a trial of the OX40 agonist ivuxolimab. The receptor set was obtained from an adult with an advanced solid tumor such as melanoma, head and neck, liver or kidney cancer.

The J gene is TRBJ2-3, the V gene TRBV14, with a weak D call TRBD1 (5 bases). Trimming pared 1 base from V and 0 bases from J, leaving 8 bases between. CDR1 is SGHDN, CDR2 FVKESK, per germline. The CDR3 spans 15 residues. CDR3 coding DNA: TGTGCCAGCAGCCAAGTCAGGGATAGCACAGATACGCAGTATTTT. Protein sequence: CASSQVRDSTDTQYF.

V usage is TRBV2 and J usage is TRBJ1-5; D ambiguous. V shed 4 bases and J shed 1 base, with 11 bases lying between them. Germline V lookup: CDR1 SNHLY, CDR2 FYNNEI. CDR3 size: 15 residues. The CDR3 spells CASSAVRNSNQPQHF. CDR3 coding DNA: TGTGCCAGCAGTGCTGTCAGGAACAGCAATCAGCCCCAGCATTTT.

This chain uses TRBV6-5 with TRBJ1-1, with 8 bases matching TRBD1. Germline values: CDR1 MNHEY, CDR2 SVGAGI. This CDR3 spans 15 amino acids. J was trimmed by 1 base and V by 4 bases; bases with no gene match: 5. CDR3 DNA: TGTGCCAGCAGTTTGACCGGGACAGGGAACACTGAAGCTTTCTTT. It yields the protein CASSLTGTGNTEAFF.

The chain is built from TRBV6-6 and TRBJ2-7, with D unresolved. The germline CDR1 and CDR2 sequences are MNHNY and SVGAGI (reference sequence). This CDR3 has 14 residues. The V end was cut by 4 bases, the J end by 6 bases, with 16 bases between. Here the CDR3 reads CASSSQGRSSEQYF. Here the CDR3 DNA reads TGTGCCAGCAGTTCCCAAGGACGGAGCTCCGAGCAGTACTTC.

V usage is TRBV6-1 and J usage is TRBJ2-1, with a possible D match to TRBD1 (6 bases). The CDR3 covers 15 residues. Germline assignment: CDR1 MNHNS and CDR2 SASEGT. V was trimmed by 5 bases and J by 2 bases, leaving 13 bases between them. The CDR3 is CASSHREYAYNEQFF. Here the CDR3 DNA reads TGTGCCAGCAGTCACAGGGAGTACGCCTACAATGAGCAGTTCTTC.

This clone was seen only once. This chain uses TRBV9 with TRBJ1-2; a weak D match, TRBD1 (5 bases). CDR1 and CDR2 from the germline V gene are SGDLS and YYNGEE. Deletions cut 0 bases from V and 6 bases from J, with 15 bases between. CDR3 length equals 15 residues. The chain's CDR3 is CASSVAPRALNGYTF. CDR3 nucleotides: TGTGCCAGCAGCGTAGCTCCCAGGGCACTCAATGGCTACACCTTC.

The CDR3 region is CASSVGEGYGYTF. CDR3 in DNA: TGTGCCAGCAGCGTTGGGGAGGGTTATGGCTACACCTTC. The chain employs TRBV7-2 and TRBJ1-2, with unresolved D. Trimming stripped 5 bases from V and 5 bases from J, with 12 bases between. Per the germline V gene, CDR1 is SGHTA and CDR2 is FQGNSA. The CDR3 is 13 amino acids.

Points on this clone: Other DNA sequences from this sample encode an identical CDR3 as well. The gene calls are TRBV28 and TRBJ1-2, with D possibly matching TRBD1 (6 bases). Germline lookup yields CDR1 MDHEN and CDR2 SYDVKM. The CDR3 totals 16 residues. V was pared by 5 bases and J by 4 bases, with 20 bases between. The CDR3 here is CASSAKVDSLLYGYTF. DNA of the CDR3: TGTGCCAGCAGTGCGAAGGTGGACAGCCTACTCTATGGCTACACCTTC.

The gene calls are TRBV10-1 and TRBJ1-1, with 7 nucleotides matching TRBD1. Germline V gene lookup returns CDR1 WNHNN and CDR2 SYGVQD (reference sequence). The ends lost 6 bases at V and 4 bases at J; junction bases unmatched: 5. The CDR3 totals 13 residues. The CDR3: CASRSTGATEAFF. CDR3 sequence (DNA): TGCGCCAGCAGGTCCACAGGGGCCACTGAAGCTTTCTTT.

The CDR3 reads CASSSTRGAGGSSLEQYF. The CDR3 DNA reads as TGTGCCAGCAGCTCTACAAGGGGGGCAGGAGGTTCGTCTCTCGAGCAGTACTTC. The chain uses TRBV7-2 and TRBJ2-7; D could derive from TRBD1 or TRBD2 (6 bases each). Germline-derived CDR1 and CDR2 are SGHTA and FQGNSA. V shed 4 bases and J shed 6 bases, with 28 bases lying between them. The CDR3 has 18 amino acids.

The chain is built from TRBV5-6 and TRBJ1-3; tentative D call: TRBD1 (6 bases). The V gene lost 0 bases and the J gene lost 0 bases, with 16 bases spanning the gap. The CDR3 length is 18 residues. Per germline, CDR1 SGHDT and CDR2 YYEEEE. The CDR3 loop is CASSLVFRQDVSGNTIYF. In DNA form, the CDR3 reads TGTGCCAGCAGCTTGGTTTTTAGACAGGACGTCTCTGGAAACACCATATATTTT.

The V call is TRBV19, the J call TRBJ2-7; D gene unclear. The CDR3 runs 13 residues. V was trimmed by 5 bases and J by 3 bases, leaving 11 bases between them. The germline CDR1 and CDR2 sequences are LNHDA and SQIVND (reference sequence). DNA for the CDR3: TGTGCCAGTAGTCCCGGATCTGACTACGAGCAGTACTTC. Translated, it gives CASSPGSDYEQYF. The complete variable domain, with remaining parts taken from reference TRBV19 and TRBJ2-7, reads DGGITQSPKYLFRKEGQNVTLSCEQNLNHDAMYWYRQDPGQGLRLIYYSQIVNDFQKGDIAEGYSVSREKKESFPLTVTSAQKNPTAFYLCASSPGSDYEQYFGPGTRLTVT.

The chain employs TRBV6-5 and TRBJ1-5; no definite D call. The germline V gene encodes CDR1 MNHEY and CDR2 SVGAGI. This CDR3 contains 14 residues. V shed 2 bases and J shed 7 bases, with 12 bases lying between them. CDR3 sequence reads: CASSYKGIRQPQHF. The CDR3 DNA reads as TGTGCCAGCAGTTACAAAGGGATCAGGCAGCCCCAGCATTTT.

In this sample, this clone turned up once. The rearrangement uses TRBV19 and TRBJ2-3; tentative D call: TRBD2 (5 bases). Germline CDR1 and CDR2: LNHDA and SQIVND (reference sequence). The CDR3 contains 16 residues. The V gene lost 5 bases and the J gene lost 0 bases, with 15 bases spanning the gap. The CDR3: CASSFGGLISTDTQYF. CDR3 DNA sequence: TGTGCCAGTAGTTTCGGAGGACTGATAAGCACAGATACGCAGTATTTT.

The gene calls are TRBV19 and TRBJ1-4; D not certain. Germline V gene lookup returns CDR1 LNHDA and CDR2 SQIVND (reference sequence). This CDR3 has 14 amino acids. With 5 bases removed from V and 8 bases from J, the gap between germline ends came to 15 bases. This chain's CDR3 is CASSLRHAGEKLFF. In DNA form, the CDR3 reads TGTGCCAGTAGTTTAAGACACGCGGGGGAAAAACTGTTTTTT.

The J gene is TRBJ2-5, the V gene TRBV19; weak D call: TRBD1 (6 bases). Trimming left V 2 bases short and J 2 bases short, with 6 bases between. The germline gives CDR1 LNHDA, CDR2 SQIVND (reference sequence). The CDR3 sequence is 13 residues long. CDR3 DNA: TGTGCCAGTAGTATACAGGGGCAAGAGACCCAGTACTTC. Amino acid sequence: CASSIQGQETQYF.

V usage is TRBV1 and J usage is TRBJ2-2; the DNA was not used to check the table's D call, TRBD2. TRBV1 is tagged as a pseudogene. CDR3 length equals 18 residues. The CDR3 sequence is CTSSQDFDGMANTGELFF. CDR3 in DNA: TGCACCAGCAGCCAAGATTTTGACGGGATGGCGAACACCGGGGAGCTGTTTTTT.